This is a list of T cell receptor beta chains from one sample in a study of T cell responses to AZD1222 COVID-19 vaccine. The data were produced by immunoSEQ multiplex PCR, yet TCRdb's version contains in-frame clones alone and is incomplete. In the table there are about 140,000 clones, roughly 92% of which are singletons. Specimen: peripheral blood, collected on day 0 of AZD1222 vaccination. These receptors were taken from an adult in good health. Each CDR3 is given with its conserved first and last residue. A D gene is named only where the DNA matches it firmly. The size field is filled for only some rows; it gives once, few, many or a size class.

V gene	D gene	clone size	J gene	CDR3 protein	CDR3 DNA
TRBV23-1	TRBD2	NA	TRBJ2-1	CAGSPIASGSNEQFF	TGCGCCGGCAGTCCTATCGCTAGCGGGAGCAATGAGCAGTTCTTC
TRBV2	TRBD1	NA	TRBJ2-7	CASSEARDRDPYEQYF	TGTGCCAGCAGTGAAGCTCGAGACAGGGATCCCTACGAGCAGTACTTC
TRBV11-3	NA	NA	TRBJ2-1	CASSLDRLGSSYNEQFF	TGTGCCAGCAGCTTAGATCGGCTGGGGAGCTCCTACAATGAGCAGTTCTTC
TRBV5-5	NA	once	TRBJ2-1	CASSLDGSYGNEQFF	TGTGCCAGCAGCTTGGATGGCTCTTATGGGAATGAGCAGTTCTTC
TRBV5-1	TRBD1	NA	TRBJ2-7	CASSPLTGGGEQYF	TGCGCCAGCAGCCCATTAACAGGGGGCGGCGAGCAGTACTTC
TRBV3-1/TRBV3-2	TRBD1	NA	TRBJ2-5	CATSLGQGYQETQYF	TGTGCCACCTCCCTGGGACAGGGGTACCAAGAGACCCAGTACTTC
TRBV13	TRBD2	NA	TRBJ2-5	CASSPRYSGRGQETQYF	TGTGCCAGCAGCCCCCGGTATAGCGGGAGGGGACAAGAGACCCAGTACTTC
TRBV27	NA	NA	TRBJ1-5	CASSFRGSGSQFGNQPQHF	TGTGCCAGCAGTTTCAGGGGAAGTGGGAGTCAGTTCGGCAATCAGCCCCAGCATTTT
TRBV28	NA	NA	TRBJ1-2	CASSSGLSYGYTF	TGTGCCAGCAGCTCGGGACTCTCCTATGGCTACACCTTC
TRBV27	NA	NA	TRBJ2-7	CASSLRYPAAYEQYF	TGTGCCAGCAGTTTAAGGTACCCGGCGGCCTACGAGCAGTACTTC
TRBV6-6	NA	NA	TRBJ2-7	CASSISEGYEQYF	TGTGCCAGCAGTATCAGTGAGGGGTACGAGCAGTACTTC
TRBV7-2	NA	NA	TRBJ2-3	CASSGQSADTQYF	TGTGCCAGCAGCGGCCAAAGTGCAGATACGCAGTATTTT
TRBV27	NA	NA	TRBJ1-6	CASSLSRVVYSPLHF	TGTGCCAGCAGTTTATCAAGGGTCGTTTATTCACCCCTCCACTTT
TRBV7-2	TRBD1	NA	TRBJ1-2	CASSQGQRYGYTF	TGTGCCAGCAGCCAGGGACAGAGATATGGCTACACCTTC
TRBV19	TRBD1	NA	TRBJ1-1	CASTGTGANTEAFF	TGTGCCAGTACCGGGACAGGGGCGAACACTGAAGCTTTCTTT
TRBV7-9	TRBD1	NA	TRBJ2-7	CASSSQGVVEQYF	TGTGCCAGCAGCTCTCAGGGGGTGGTCGAGCAGTACTTC
TRBV28	NA	once	TRBJ2-3	CATSDSSTDTQYF	TGTGCCACATCGGACAGTTCCACAGATACGCAGTATTTT
TRBV2	TRBD1	NA	TRBJ2-5	CASRRGKHRGQETQYF	TGTGCCAGCAGGCGAGGCAAACACAGGGGACAAGAGACCCAGTACTTC
TRBV6-5	NA	NA	TRBJ1-1	CASSPADTEAFF	TGTGCCAGCAGTCCTGCGGACACTGAAGCTTTCTTT
TRBV28	NA	NA	TRBJ2-2	CASSSLQGGELFF	TGTGCCAGCAGTTCCCTTCAGGGTGGGGAGCTGTTTTTT
TRBV19	NA	NA	TRBJ1-1	CASSIDRPNTEAFF	TGTGCCAGTAGTATTGACAGGCCGAACACTGAAGCTTTCTTT
TRBV18	NA	NA	TRBJ1-2	CASSPERHAKNYGYTF	TGTGCCAGCTCCCCCGAACGACACGCTAAGAACTATGGCTACACCTTC
TRBV28	NA	NA	TRBJ1-6	CASSRLSYNSPLHF	TGTGCCAGCAGCCGCCTCTCCTATAATTCACCCCTCCACTTT
TRBV4-2	NA	NA	TRBJ2-2	CASSLALGNTGELFF	TGTGCCAGCAGCCTCGCCCTGGGGAACACCGGGGAGCTGTTTTTT
TRBV6-5	NA	NA	TRBJ1-6	CASSPGPNSPLHF	TGTGCCAGCAGTCCTGGTCCTAATTCACCCCTCCACTTT
TRBV7-8	NA	NA	TRBJ2-2	CASSLVPSGRTGELFF	TGTGCCAGCAGCTTAGTGCCCAGCGGGCGAACCGGGGAGCTGTTTTTT
TRBV7-2	NA	NA	TRBJ1-6	CASSLEALYNSPLHF	TGTGCCAGCAGCTTAGAGGCACTCTATAATTCACCCCTCCACTTT
TRBV7-9	NA	NA	TRBJ1-3	CASSLGMTTIYF	TGTGCCAGCAGCTTAGGTATGACCACCATATATTTT
TRBV6-6	TRBD1	NA	TRBJ2-7	CASRARDRGPYEQYF	TGTGCCAGCAGAGCCCGGGACAGGGGGCCCTACGAGCAGTACTTC
TRBV18	TRBD1	NA	TRBJ1-3	CASSEPGQRKSGNTIYF	TGTGCCAGCTCAGAACCGGGACAGCGAAAATCTGGAAACACCATATATTTT
TRBV7-8	NA	NA	TRBJ2-7	CASSLDRDLSSYEQYF	TGTGCCAGCAGCTTAGATAGGGATTTAAGCTCCTACGAGCAGTACTTC
TRBV5-1	TRBD2	NA	TRBJ2-2	CASSSGSGGTGELFF	TGCGCCAGCAGCAGCGGGAGTGGAGGCACCGGGGAGCTGTTTTTT
TRBV6-5	NA	NA	TRBJ1-5	CASSYPQGPSNQPQHF	TGTGCCAGCAGTTACCCACAGGGTCCTAGCAATCAGCCCCAGCATTTT
TRBV28	TRBD2	NA	TRBJ2-7	CASSLPTSGVFYEQYF	TGTGCCAGCAGTTTACCGACTAGCGGCGTTTTTTACGAGCAGTACTTC
TRBV2	NA	few	TRBJ1-2	CASSEALLGRSGYGYTF	TGTGCCAGCAGTGAAGCGCTTCTCGGAAGGAGCGGCTATGGCTACACCTTC
TRBV4-1	TRBD2	NA	TRBJ2-7	CASSQDSSGNYEQYF	TGCGCCAGCAGCCAAGATTCTAGCGGGAACTACGAGCAGTACTTC
TRBV5-6	NA	NA	TRBJ1-2	CASSLAGPNGYTF	TGTGCCAGCAGCTTGGCAGGGCCGAATGGCTACACCTTC
TRBV3-1/TRBV3-2	NA	NA	TRBJ1-1	CASSQVGRGTEAFF	TGTGCCAGCAGCCAAGTAGGCCGGGGGACTGAAGCTTTCTTT
TRBV11-2	NA	NA	TRBJ2-1	CASSLEVGRNEQFF	TGTGCCAGCAGCTTAGAAGTAGGGAGGAATGAGCAGTTCTTC
TRBV15	TRBD1	NA	TRBJ1-2	CATSRGEQGPHYGYTF	TGTGCCACCAGCAGGGGAGAACAGGGGCCCCACTATGGCTACACCTTC
TRBV7-9	TRBD2	NA	TRBJ2-7	CASSLRTSGSWLYF	TGTGCCAGCAGCCTACGGACTAGCGGGAGTTGGCTGTACTTC
TRBV6-6	TRBD2	NA	TRBJ2-1	CASSQNVGRGLAGNRDEQFF	TGTGCCAGCAGCCAAAATGTCGGCAGGGGACTAGCGGGAAATAGGGATGAGCAGTTCTTC
TRBV5-1	NA	once	TRBJ1-4	CASSHAARTENEKLFF	TGCGCCAGCAGTCATGCTGCGAGGACAGAAAATGAAAAACTGTTTTTT